Each of the 12 T cell receptor beta chains below was sequenced from the same sample in a study of blood T cell repertoires in COVID-19. Generated by immunoSEQ multiplex PCR, the TCRdb table keeps only in-frame clones and is missing some. The repertoire consists of under 250,000 clones, with roughly 86% occurring once and the leading ten covering roughly 2.6%. Sequenced: peripheral blood. The receptors stem from a woman aged 60-70 years with acute or convalescent COVID-19.

The rearrangement joins TRBV11-2 to TRBJ1-1; 7 bases line up with TRBD1. CDR3 length equals 16 residues. Germline V CDR1 and CDR2: SGHAT, FQNNGV. The trim removed 5 bases at V and 0 bases at J, leaving 9 bases unmatched. In DNA form, the CDR3 reads TGTGCCAGCAGCCAGAGGACAGGCGATCTGAACACTGAAGCTTTCTTT. Protein sequence: CASSQRTGDLNTEAFF.

The chain recombines TRBV24-1 with TRBJ1-2, with 8 bases lining up with TRBD1. The CDR3 runs 14 residues. The ends lost 4 bases at V and 8 bases at J; junction bases unmatched: 8. CDR1 and CDR2 (germline): KGHDR, SFDVKD. CDR3 coding DNA: TGTGCCACCAGTGACCGTGGACAGGGCGAGGGCTACACCTTC. It is translated as CATSDRGQGEGYTF.

The chain recombines TRBV5-1 with TRBJ1-4; 7 bases match TRBD1. The germline gives CDR1 SGHRS, CDR2 YFSETQ. The CDR3 loop spans 15 amino acids. V lost 4 bases and J lost 1; bases outside the gene matches: 4. Here the CDR3 reads CASSTQGVTNEKLFF. The DNA of the CDR3 is TGCGCCAGCAGCACGCAGGGGGTAACTAATGAAAAACTGTTTTTT.

The rearrangement uses TRBV30 and TRBJ1-5, with TRBD1 matching over 7 bases. CDR3 length: 15 amino acids. With V trimmed by 2 bases and J by 4 bases, 8 bases remained unmatched. Germline lookup yields CDR1 GTSNPN and CDR2 SVGIG (reference sequence). Here the CDR3 reads CAWSLGQAGNQPQHF. DNA for the CDR3: TGTGCCTGGAGTCTCGGACAGGCGGGTAATCAGCCCCAGCATTTT.

The chain links TRBV28 to TRBJ1-5; TRBD1 aligns across 7 bases. CDR1 is MDHEN, CDR2 SYDVKM, per germline. There are 15 residues in the CDR3. V gave up 4 bases and J gave up 7 bases; unmatched junction bases: 10. CDR3 sequence: CASSYPTTGRQPQHF. CDR3 DNA: TGTGCCAGCAGTTACCCTACGACAGGGCGGCAGCCCCAGCATTTT. The full variable domain, in which reference TRBV28 and TRBJ1-5 provide the parts outside the CDR3, is DVKVTQSSRYLVKRTGEKVFLECVQDMDHENMFWYRQDPGLGLRLIYFSYDVKMKEKGDIPEGYSVSREKKERFSLILESASTNQTSMYLCASSYPTTGRQPQHFGDGTRLSIL.

The V call is TRBV6-5, the J call TRBJ1-1, with a possible D match to TRBD1 (5 bases). The CDR3 sequence is 12 residues long. Germline assignment: CDR1 MNHEY and CDR2 SVGAGI. Trimming cost V 8 bases and J 7 bases, with 14 bases left between them. DNA of the CDR3: TGTGCCAGCCCATCAGTCAGGGTTGAAGCTTTCTTT. Residues: CASPSVRVEAFF.

This clone was observed once. This sequence joins TRBV3-1 (or the pseudogene TRBV3-2) and TRBJ1-1, with a possible D match to TRBD1 (6 bases). Germline CDR1 LGHDT, CDR2 YNNKEL (reference sequence). Trimming pared 6 bases from V and 3 bases from J, leaving 14 bases between. This CDR3 has 14 residues. Written as DNA, the CDR3 is TGTGCCAGCAGAGCAAAACAGGGATACACTGAAGCTTTCTTT. Residues: CASRAKQGYTEAFF.

V and J are TRBV5-4 and TRBJ2-3, with TRBD2 matching 11 bases. V gave up 5 bases and J gave up 5 bases; unmatched junction bases: 13. The CDR3 runs 17 residues. CDR1 and CDR2 from the germline V gene are SGHNT and YYREEE (reference sequence). The CDR3 nucleotides are TGTGCCAGCAGTTCCCCCACACTAGCGGGGGCGGTAGATACGCAGTATTTT. Its translation is CASSSPTLAGAVDTQYF.

This sequence joins TRBV21-1 and TRBJ2-1; TRBD1 is taken as the D call from the table, unchecked against the DNA. TRBV21-1 is a pseudogene segment. The CDR3 loop spans 16 amino acids. CDR3 region: CASSNRDRTRLNEQFF. CDR3 DNA: TGTGCCAGCAGCAACCGGGACAGGACCCGCCTCAATGAGCAGTTCTTC.

The chain combines TRBV6-1 with TRBJ1-6; D possibly corresponds to TRBD1 (6 bases). This CDR3 comprises 15 residues. The V end was cut by 3 bases, the J end by 10 bases, with 16 bases between. Germline V lookup: CDR1 MNHNS, CDR2 SASEGT. The CDR3: CASSELPRGGSPLHF. The CDR3 DNA follows: TGTGCCAGCAGTGAGCTCCCCAGGGGTGGCTCACCCCTCCACTTT.

The V call is TRBV3-1 (or the pseudogene TRBV3-2), the J call TRBJ2-2; 7 bases are shared with TRBD2. CDR1 and CDR2 from the germline V gene are LGHDT and YNNKEL (reference sequence). The CDR3 sequence is 16 residues long. J was trimmed by 2 bases and V by 1 base; bases with no gene match: 4. The CDR3 reads CASSQVSGVNTGELFF. The CDR3, as DNA: TGTGCCAGCAGCCAAGTCAGCGGGGTCAACACCGGGGAGCTGTTTTTT.

Turning to this clone: The same CDR3 also results from other DNA sequences found in this sample. The chain carries TRBV19 and TRBJ1-3, with 9 bases lining up with TRBD1. V trimming: 3 bases; J trimming: 4 bases; junction bases outside the gene matches: 4. CDR3 length: 15 residues. Germline values: CDR1 LNHDA, CDR2 SQIVND (reference sequence). The CDR3 is CASSIDRGSGNTIYF. In nucleotides, the CDR3 is TGTGCCAGTAGTATCGACAGGGGGTCCGGAAACACCATATATTTT. Full variable domain (missing parts from reference TRBV19 and TRBJ1-3): DGGITQSPKYLFRKEGQNVTLSCEQNLNHDAMYWYRQDPGQGLRLIYYSQIVNDFQKGDIAEGYSVSREKKESFPLTVTSAQKNPTAFYLCASSIDRGSGNTIYFGEGSWLTVV.